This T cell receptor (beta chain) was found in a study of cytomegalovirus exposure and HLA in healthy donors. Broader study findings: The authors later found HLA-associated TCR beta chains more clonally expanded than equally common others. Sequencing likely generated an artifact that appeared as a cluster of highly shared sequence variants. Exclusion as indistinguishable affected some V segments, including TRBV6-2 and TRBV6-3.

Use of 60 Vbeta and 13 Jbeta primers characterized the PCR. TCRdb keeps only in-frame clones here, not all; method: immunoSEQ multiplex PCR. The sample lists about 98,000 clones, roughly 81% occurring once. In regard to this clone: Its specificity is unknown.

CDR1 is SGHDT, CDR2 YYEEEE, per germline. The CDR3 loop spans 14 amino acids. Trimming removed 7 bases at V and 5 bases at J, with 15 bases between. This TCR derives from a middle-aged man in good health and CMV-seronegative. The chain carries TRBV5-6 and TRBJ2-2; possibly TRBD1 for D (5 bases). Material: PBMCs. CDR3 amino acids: CASGERGGTGELFF. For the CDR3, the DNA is TGTGCCAGCGGGGAAAGGGGCGGTACCGGGGAGCTGTTTTTT. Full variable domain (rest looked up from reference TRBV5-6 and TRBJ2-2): DAGVTQSPTHLIKTRGQQVTLRCSPKSGHDTVSWYQQALGQGPQFIFQYYEEEERQRGNFPDRFSGHQFPNYSSELNVNALLLGDSALYLCASGERGGTGELFFGEGSRLTVL.